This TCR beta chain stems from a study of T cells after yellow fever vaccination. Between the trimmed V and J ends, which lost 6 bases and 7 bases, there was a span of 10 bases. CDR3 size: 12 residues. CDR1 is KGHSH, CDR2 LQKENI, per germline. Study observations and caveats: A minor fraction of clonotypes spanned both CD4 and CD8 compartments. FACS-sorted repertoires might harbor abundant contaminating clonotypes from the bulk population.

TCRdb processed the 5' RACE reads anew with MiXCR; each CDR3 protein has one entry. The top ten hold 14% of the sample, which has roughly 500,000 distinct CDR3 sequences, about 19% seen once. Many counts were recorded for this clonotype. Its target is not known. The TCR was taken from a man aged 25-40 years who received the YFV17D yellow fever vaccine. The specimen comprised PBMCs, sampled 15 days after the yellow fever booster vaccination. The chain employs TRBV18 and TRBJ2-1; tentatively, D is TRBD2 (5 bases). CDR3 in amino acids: CASSPPGNEQFF. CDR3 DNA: TGTGCCAGCTCGCCCCCGGGAAATGAGCAGTTCTTC.